This TCR beta chain was profiled in a study of T cells in Graves' hyperthyroidism and ophthalmopathy. Whole-study findings and limits: The model foresaw ophthalmopathy a median around 6 months prior to onset.

In patients aged 18 to 65, hyperthyroidism was newly diagnosed, with duration under 2 months. Concerning this clonotype: Its target is unknown.

TCR beta CDR3 region amplification was performed from RNA transcripts. With the HTBI primer set, the TCR CDR3 went through a first round of RT-PCR. Via MiXCR, TCRdb re-called the multiplex PCR reads, giving one row per CDR3 protein. The sample includes roughly 300,000 distinct CDR3 sequences, 18% of them seen just once. V lost 8 bases, J lost 2 bases, and 9 bases stayed unmatched. Germline CDR1 and CDR2: MDHEN and SYDVKM. This CDR3 spans 15 amino acids. This chain connects TRBV28 to TRBJ2-7; 10 bases map to TRBD2. Material for sequencing was blood. This receptor was taken from a woman in her fifties or sixties with Graves' hyperthyroidism. The CDR3 sequence is CASADPSGSPYEQYF. CDR3 DNA sequence: TGTGCCAGCGCCGATCCTAGCGGGAGTCCCTACGAGCAGTACTTC. Looking up the rest from reference TRBV28 and TRBJ2-7 gives the full variable domain: DVKVTQSSRYLVKRTGEKVFLECVQDMDHENMFWYRQDPGLGLRLIYFSYDVKMKEKGDIPEGYSVSREKKERFSLILESASTNQTSMYLCASADPSGSPYEQYFGPGTRLTVT.